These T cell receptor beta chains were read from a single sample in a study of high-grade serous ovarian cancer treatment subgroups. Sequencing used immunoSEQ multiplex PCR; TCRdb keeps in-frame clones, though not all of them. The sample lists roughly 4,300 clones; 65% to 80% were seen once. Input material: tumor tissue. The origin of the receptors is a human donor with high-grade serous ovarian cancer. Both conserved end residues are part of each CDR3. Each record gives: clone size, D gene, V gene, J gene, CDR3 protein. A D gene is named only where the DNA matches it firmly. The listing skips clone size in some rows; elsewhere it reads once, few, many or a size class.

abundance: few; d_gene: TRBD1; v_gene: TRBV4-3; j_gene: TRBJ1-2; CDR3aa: CASSQATGAYGYTF
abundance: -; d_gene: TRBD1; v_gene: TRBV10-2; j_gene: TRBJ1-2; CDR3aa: CASRAGQAYGYTF
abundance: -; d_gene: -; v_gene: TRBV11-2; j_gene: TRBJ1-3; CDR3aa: CASSLEGHGNTIYF
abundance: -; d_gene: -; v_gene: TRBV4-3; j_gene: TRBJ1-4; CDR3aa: CASSQGRGIATNEKLFF
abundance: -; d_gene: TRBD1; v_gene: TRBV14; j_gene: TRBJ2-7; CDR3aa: CASSRRQGVDEQYF
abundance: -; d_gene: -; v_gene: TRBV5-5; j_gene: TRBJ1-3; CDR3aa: CASSPLIGVHTIYF
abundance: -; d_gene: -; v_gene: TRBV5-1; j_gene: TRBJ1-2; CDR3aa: CASSLDIAVNYGYTF
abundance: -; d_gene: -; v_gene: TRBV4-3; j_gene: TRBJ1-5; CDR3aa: CASSQDSLTLRPQHF
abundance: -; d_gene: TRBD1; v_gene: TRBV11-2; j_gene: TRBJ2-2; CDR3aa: CASSLDRGRTGELFF
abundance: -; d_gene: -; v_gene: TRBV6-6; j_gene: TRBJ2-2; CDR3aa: CASSPRGTGELFF
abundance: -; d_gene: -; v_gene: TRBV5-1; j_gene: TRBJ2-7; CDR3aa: CASSLDTGPYEQYF